This T cell receptor beta chain was sequenced during a study of T cell changes during pregnancy in multiple sclerosis (dated by TCRdb to the late 2010s). A note on the overall study: The study examined how the T cell repertoire changed over the course of pregnancy in women with multiple sclerosis.

The method behind the library was the immunoSEQ multiplex PCR assay. Sourced from immuneACCESS, this table was stored by TCRdb with only in-frame sequences that have V and J called. A share of the clones is absent; for the studies checked, an unresolved V gene accounts for under half, and the remainder has no known explanation. This sample lists around 75,000 clones; approximately 95% were detected once. Less than 0.15% of the sample is taken by the ten largest. Compared with germline, V lacks 1 base and J lacks 0 bases; bases without a gene match: 10. The CDR3 covers 17 residues, taking in both the cysteine and the phenylalanine. Only CDR3 DNA is held: 51 bases, read in frame from base 1. The germline V gene yields SGHRS for CDR1 and YFSETQ for CDR2. In regard to this clone: Its cognate antigen has yet to be identified. No much larger clonotype is one base removed from it; base qualities were not supplied.

The clonotype was recovered from a female donor with multiple sclerosis, enrolled in a pregnancy study. The source material was CD4+ T cells from peripheral blood mononuclear cells, sampled after pregnancy. This receptor chain uses TRBV5-1 and TRBJ2-7, with 7 bases aligning to TRBD2. The sequenced DNA: TGCGCCAGCAGCTTGAGAACAGCCCCGGGGGGCTCCTACGAGCAGTACTTC. This sequence encodes CASSLRTAPGGSYEQYF.